Listed below are T cell receptor beta chains from one sample, sequenced in a study of T cell responses to AZD1222 COVID-19 vaccine. Sequenced by immunoSEQ multiplex PCR; TCRdb stores in-frame clones only, minus some. This sample has 70,000 or so clones; roughly 87% occur once, and the top ten carry approximately 25%. The sample here was peripheral blood, taken on day 0 of AZD1222 vaccination. The receptors derive from an adult in good health. Both conserved end residues are part of each CDR3. A D gene is named only where the DNA matches it firmly. Size is omitted from some rows. Given values are once, few, many or a class for expanded clones.

abundance | j_gene | v_gene | d_gene | CDR3aa | CDR3nt
NA | TRBJ1-5 | TRBV2 | TRBD1 | CASSDGGQGILRQPQHF | TGTGCCAGCAGCGATGGGGGACAGGGGATCTTGCGGCAGCCCCAGCATTTT
NA | TRBJ2-1 | TRBV7-2 | TRBD2 | CASSSGLAGGNEQFF | TGTGCCAGCAGCTCGGGACTAGCGGGGGGGAATGAGCAGTTCTTC
NA | TRBJ2-1 | TRBV5-4 | NA | CASRLTADTYNEQFF | TGTGCCAGCAGGCTGACAGCAGATACCTACAATGAGCAGTTCTTC
NA | TRBJ2-5 | TRBV5-6 | TRBD1 | CASSLAGTGEETQYF | TGTGCCAGCAGCTTGGCCGGGACAGGGGAAGAGACCCAGTACTTC
NA | TRBJ2-5 | TRBV5-5 | NA | CASSYRYGGLQETQYF | TGTGCCAGCAGCTACCGTTACGGGGGATTACAAGAGACCCAGTACTTC
NA | TRBJ2-5 | TRBV27 | TRBD1 | CASSFDRGTYQETQYF | TGTGCCAGCAGTTTCGACAGGGGGACTTACCAAGAGACCCAGTACTTC
NA | TRBJ2-3 | TRBV11-3 | NA | CASRAAGTDTQYF | TGTGCCAGCAGGGCGGCAGGCACAGATACGCAGTATTTT
NA | TRBJ1-2 | TRBV4-2 | NA | CASSQDAGFGGYTF | TGTGCCAGCAGCCAAGATGCGGGATTCGGGGGCTACACCTTC
NA | TRBJ2-7 | TRBV6-5 | NA | CASKRGFPEQYF | TGTGCCAGTAAACGAGGATTCCCCGAGCAGTACTTC
once | TRBJ1-4 | TRBV7-9 | TRBD1 | CASSWTGGNEKLFF | TGTGCCAGCAGCTGGACAGGCGGCAATGAAAAACTGTTTTTT
NA | TRBJ2-2 | TRBV19 | NA | CASNRAPGELFF | TGTGCCAGTAACAGGGCCCCCGGGGAGCTGTTTTTT
few | TRBJ1-2 | TRBV18 | NA | CASSPAAYYGYTF | TGTGCCAGCTCACCGGCAGCTTACTATGGCTACACCTTC
NA | TRBJ1-4 | TRBV7-9 | TRBD1 | CASSPLTGGEKLFF | TGTGCCAGCAGCCCTTTGACAGGGGGGGAAAAACTGTTTTTT
NA | TRBJ2-3 | TRBV6-5 | TRBD1 | CASRSGQGGTDTQYF | TGTGCCAGCAGGTCGGGACAGGGGGGCACAGATACGCAGTATTTT
NA | TRBJ1-4 | TRBV30 | NA | CAWSGGPWEEKLFF | TGTGCCTGGAGTGGGGGACCCTGGGAGGAAAAACTGTTTTTT
NA | TRBJ1-3 | TRBV18 | TRBD1 | CASSPGQASSGNTIYF | TGTGCCAGCTCACCTGGACAGGCGAGCTCTGGAAACACCATATATTTT
NA | TRBJ2-5 | TRBV6-4 | NA | CARRAGSETQYF | TGTGCCAGGAGGGCAGGGTCAGAGACCCAGTACTTC
once | TRBJ2-7 | TRBV10-1 | TRBD1 | CASRPGQGAEQYF | TGCGCCAGCAGGCCGGGACAGGGGGCTGAGCAGTACTTC